The entry below gives a single T cell receptor beta chain sequence along with its context. This sample is drawn from a study of cytomegalovirus exposure and HLA in healthy donors. CDR1 is SGHTA, CDR2 FQGNSA, per germline. The ends were cut back, 5 bases at V and 7 bases at J, with 9 bases in the middle. The CDR3 runs 12 residues. PCR employed 60 Vbeta and 13 Jbeta primers. The protocol was immunoSEQ multiplex PCR, while the TCRdb copy is restricted to in-frame clones and leaves out a portion. The sample lists about 110,000 clones, roughly 78% occurring once. Sequenced material: PBMCs. This TCR was recovered from a woman aged 25 to 39 in good health and CMV-seronegative. The V call is TRBV7-2, the J call TRBJ2-1; no clear D. CDR3 sequence reads: CASSRQRNEQFF. The CDR3 DNA follows: TGTGCCAGCAGCCGGCAGCGTAATGAGCAGTTCTTC.